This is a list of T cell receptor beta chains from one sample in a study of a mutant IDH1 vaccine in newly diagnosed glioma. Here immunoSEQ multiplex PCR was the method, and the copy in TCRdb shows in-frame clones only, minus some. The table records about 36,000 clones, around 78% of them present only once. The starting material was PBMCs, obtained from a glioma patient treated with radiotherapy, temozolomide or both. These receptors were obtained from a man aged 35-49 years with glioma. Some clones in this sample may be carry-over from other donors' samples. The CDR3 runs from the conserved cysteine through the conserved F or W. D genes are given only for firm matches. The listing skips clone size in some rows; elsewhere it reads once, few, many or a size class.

DNA: TGTGCCAGTAGTCGGTTCCCTGGTGAAAACATTCAGTACTTC
CDR3: CASSRFPGENIQYF
V: TRBV19
D: -
size: -
J: TRBJ2-4

DNA: TGTGCCAGTAATATGGGGGGGTTCCATCAGCCCCAGCATTTT
CDR3: CASNMGGFHQPQHF
V: TRBV19
D: -
size: -
J: TRBJ1-5

DNA: TGTGCCAGCAGTAAGACAGATAACACTGAAGCTTTCTTT
CDR3: CASSKTDNTEAFF
V: TRBV2
D: -
size: -
J: TRBJ1-1

DNA: TGTGCCAGCAGCTTCACAGATACGCAGTATTTT
CDR3: CASSFTDTQYF
V: TRBV13
D: -
size: -
J: TRBJ2-3

DNA: TGTGCCATCAGGGGGGACGGCTTCTTTGAAGCTTTCTTT
CDR3: CAIRGDGFFEAFF
V: TRBV10-3
D: -
size: -
J: TRBJ1-1

DNA: TGTGCCAGCAGCCGACCCGGCAGGGGGCAAGGCTACACCTTC
CDR3: CASSRPGRGQGYTF
V: TRBV5-4
D: TRBD1
size: few
J: TRBJ1-2

DNA: TGTGCCAGCAGCCCTGGGACCCCGACCTCAGCTTTCTTT
CDR3: CASSPGTPTSAFF
V: TRBV6-6
D: -
size: -
J: TRBJ1-1

DNA: TGTGCCAGCAGTGACCTTGGGGCGGGGGTAGATACGCAGTATTTT
CDR3: CASSDLGAGVDTQYF
V: TRBV25-1
D: TRBD2
size: -
J: TRBJ2-3

DNA: TGCGCCAGCAGCTTAGGGACAGGGGGTTATGGCTACACCTTC
CDR3: CASSLGTGGYGYTF
V: TRBV5-1
D: TRBD1
size: few
J: TRBJ1-2

DNA: TGTGCCAGCAGCTTAGCGGGGCCAGTGGCCCAGCATTTT
CDR3: CASSLAGPVAQHF
V: TRBV7-9
D: -
size: -
J: TRBJ1-5

DNA: TGTGCCAGTAGTATCGGGTCTGCGTGGACTGAAGCTTTCTTT
CDR3: CASSIGSAWTEAFF
V: TRBV19
D: -
size: -
J: TRBJ1-1

DNA: TGCGCCAGCAGCTCATCGGTCGGGGGCACTGAAGCTTTCTTT
CDR3: CASSSSVGGTEAFF
V: TRBV5-1
D: -
size: -
J: TRBJ1-1